These T cell receptor beta chains were read from a single sample in a study of cytomegalovirus exposure and HLA in healthy donors. TCRdb's copy holds only in-frame clones and misses some; the assay was immunoSEQ multiplex PCR. The data contain under 200,000 clones, over 65% of them singletons. The sequenced material came from PBMCs. The receptors stem from a woman aged 40-49 years in good health and CMV-seropositive. Both conserved end residues are part of each CDR3. Fields, in order: clone size, V gene, J gene, D gene, CDR3 protein, CDR3 DNA. The D gene is left open where the match is weak. A row's size may be missing; if present it is once, few, many or a size class.

abundance: -; v_gene: TRBV25-1; j_gene: TRBJ2-1; d_gene: TRBD2; CDR3aa: CASMERGGVHEQFF; CDR3nt: TGTGCCAGCATGGAGCGGGGGGGCGTGCATGAGCAGTTCTTC
abundance: -; v_gene: TRBV5-5; j_gene: TRBJ1-2; d_gene: TRBD1; CDR3aa: CASSLGGTGGSYGYTF; CDR3nt: TGTGCCAGCAGCTTGGGGGGGACAGGGGGAAGCTATGGCTACACCTTC
abundance: -; v_gene: TRBV9; j_gene: TRBJ2-1; d_gene: TRBD2; CDR3aa: CASSVTSGRGDNEQFF; CDR3nt: TGTGCCAGCAGCGTCACTAGCGGGAGGGGGGACAATGAGCAGTTCTTC
abundance: -; v_gene: TRBV29-1; j_gene: TRBJ1-1; d_gene: -; CDR3aa: CSVTESRSFF; CDR3nt: TGCAGCGTAACAGAGAGTCGAAGTTTCTTT
abundance: once; v_gene: TRBV5-1; j_gene: TRBJ2-2; d_gene: -; CDR3aa: CASSSGLHTGELFF; CDR3nt: TGCGCCAGCAGCTCGGGACTGCACACCGGGGAGCTGTTTTTT
abundance: few; v_gene: TRBV6-1; j_gene: TRBJ2-7; d_gene: -; CDR3aa: CASSVERANYEQYF; CDR3nt: TGTGCCAGCAGTGTGGAGCGGGCTAACTACGAGCAGTACTTC
abundance: -; v_gene: TRBV6-4; j_gene: TRBJ2-7; d_gene: TRBD1; CDR3aa: CASSQPGQGPYEQYF; CDR3nt: TGTGCCAGCAGCCAGCCGGGACAGGGGCCCTACGAGCAGTACTTC
abundance: -; v_gene: TRBV6-1; j_gene: TRBJ1-1; d_gene: -; CDR3aa: CASSRNRVLNTEAFF; CDR3nt: TGTGCCAGCAGCCGAAACAGGGTGTTAAACACTGAAGCTTTCTTT
abundance: -; v_gene: TRBV6-4; j_gene: TRBJ1-6; d_gene: TRBD1; CDR3aa: CASRTGDNNSPLHF; CDR3nt: TGTGCCAGTCGGACAGGGGATAATAATTCACCCCTCCACTTT
abundance: -; v_gene: TRBV5-4; j_gene: TRBJ1-4; d_gene: TRBD1; CDR3aa: CASSSKQGKDEKLFF; CDR3nt: TGTGCCAGCAGCTCCAAACAGGGGAAGGATGAAAAACTGTTTTTT
abundance: -; v_gene: TRBV6-1; j_gene: TRBJ1-4; d_gene: TRBD1; CDR3aa: CASSPKRGREKLFF; CDR3nt: TGTGCCAGCAGCCCCAAAAGGGGGCGGGAAAAACTGTTTTTT
abundance: -; v_gene: TRBV11-2; j_gene: TRBJ2-1; d_gene: -; CDR3aa: CASSLGLVIHEQFF; CDR3nt: TGTGCCAGCAGCTTAGGTCTAGTGATCCATGAGCAGTTCTTC
abundance: -; v_gene: TRBV9; j_gene: TRBJ2-7; d_gene: TRBD2; CDR3aa: CASSKAGEPIPYEQYF; CDR3nt: TGTGCCAGCAGCAAAGCGGGGGAGCCAATTCCCTACGAGCAGTACTTC
abundance: -; v_gene: TRBV29-1; j_gene: TRBJ1-2; d_gene: -; CDR3aa: CSVGASYGYTF; CDR3nt: TGCAGCGTTGGGGCCTCCTATGGCTACACCTTC
abundance: -; v_gene: TRBV28; j_gene: TRBJ2-7; d_gene: -; CDR3aa: CASSRGEQYF; CDR3nt: TGTGCCAGCAGCCGCGGGGAGCAGTACTTC
abundance: -; v_gene: TRBV2; j_gene: TRBJ2-3; d_gene: TRBD1; CDR3aa: CATLRGTGGADTQYF; CDR3nt: TGTGCCACCCTAAGGGGGACAGGGGGCGCGGATACGCAGTATTTT
abundance: -; v_gene: TRBV7-2; j_gene: TRBJ2-3; d_gene: -; CDR3aa: CASSQSLVSGTDTQYF; CDR3nt: TGTGCCAGCAGCCAGTCTCTAGTATCTGGCACAGATACGCAGTATTTT
abundance: -; v_gene: TRBV5-1; j_gene: TRBJ2-1; d_gene: TRBD2; CDR3aa: CASSLVVAGGQFF; CDR3nt: TGCGCCAGCAGCTTGGTTGTAGCGGGGGGACAGTTCTTC
abundance: -; v_gene: TRBV4-3; j_gene: TRBJ1-6; d_gene: TRBD1; CDR3aa: CASSLTGDNSPLHF; CDR3nt: TGCGCCAGCAGCCTGACAGGGGATAATTCACCCCTCCACTTT
abundance: -; v_gene: TRBV28; j_gene: TRBJ1-1; d_gene: -; CDR3aa: CASSPLRVPFGAFF; CDR3nt: TGTGCCAGCAGTCCCCTGAGGGTACCCTTTGGAGCTTTCTTT
abundance: -; v_gene: TRBV7-3; j_gene: TRBJ2-7; d_gene: TRBD1; CDR3aa: CASSRDRGSYEQYF; CDR3nt: TGTGCCAGCAGCCGGGACAGGGGTTCCTACGAGCAGTACTTC
abundance: -; v_gene: TRBV5-4; j_gene: TRBJ2-3; d_gene: -; CDR3aa: CASIQTDTQYF; CDR3nt: TGTGCCAGCATACAGACAGATACGCAGTATTTT
abundance: few; v_gene: TRBV2; j_gene: TRBJ1-5; d_gene: -; CDR3aa: CASSGQGNQPQHF; CDR3nt: TGTGCCAGCAGTGGACAGGGCAATCAGCCCCAGCATTTT
abundance: -; v_gene: TRBV7-8; j_gene: TRBJ1-5; d_gene: -; CDR3aa: CASSLRGGGAWQPQHF; CDR3nt: TGTGCCAGCAGCTTAAGAGGGGGGGGCGCGTGGCAGCCCCAGCATTTT
abundance: -; v_gene: TRBV5-1; j_gene: TRBJ1-1; d_gene: TRBD1; CDR3aa: CASSLVSGGNTEAFF; CDR3nt: TGCGCCAGCAGCTTGGTTTCAGGGGGGAACACTGAAGCTTTCTTT
abundance: -; v_gene: TRBV4-2; j_gene: TRBJ2-1; d_gene: TRBD2; CDR3aa: CASSQDPGRGSYNEQFF; CDR3nt: TGTGCCAGCAGCCAAGATCCAGGGAGGGGCTCCTACAATGAGCAGTTCTTC
abundance: -; v_gene: TRBV5-1; j_gene: TRBJ1-1; d_gene: TRBD1; CDR3aa: CASNPSGGTEAFF; CDR3nt: TGCGCCAGCAACCCGTCAGGGGGCACTGAAGCTTTCTTT
abundance: -; v_gene: TRBV6-1; j_gene: TRBJ1-2; d_gene: -; CDR3aa: CASSENALLYYGYTF; CDR3nt: TGTGCCAGCAGTGAAAACGCTTTACTATACTATGGCTACACCTTC
abundance: -; v_gene: TRBV28; j_gene: TRBJ1-1; d_gene: -; CDR3aa: CASTRPGANTEAFF; CDR3nt: TGTGCCAGCACCCGACCGGGTGCGAACACTGAAGCTTTCTTT
abundance: few; v_gene: TRBV7-2; j_gene: TRBJ1-5; d_gene: TRBD1; CDR3aa: CASSSGQDYQPQHF; CDR3nt: TGTGCCAGCAGCTCCGGACAGGACTATCAGCCCCAGCATTTT
abundance: -; v_gene: TRBV5-1; j_gene: TRBJ1-4; d_gene: -; CDR3aa: CASSAIPSTNEKLFF; CDR3nt: TGCGCCAGCAGCGCGATCCCATCAACTAATGAAAAACTGTTTTTT
abundance: -; v_gene: TRBV6-1; j_gene: TRBJ2-3; d_gene: -; CDR3aa: CASIDVLSSTDTQYF; CDR3nt: TGTGCCAGCATAGACGTACTATCTAGCACAGATACGCAGTATTTT
abundance: few; v_gene: TRBV19; j_gene: TRBJ2-5; d_gene: TRBD2; CDR3aa: CASRLAGETQYF; CDR3nt: TGTGCCAGCAGACTAGCCGGTGAGACCCAGTACTTC
abundance: -; v_gene: TRBV5-8; j_gene: TRBJ1-5; d_gene: -; CDR3aa: CASSLGVGQPQNF; CDR3nt: TGTGCCAGCAGCCTAGGGGTGGGTCAGCCCCAGAATTTT
abundance: -; v_gene: TRBV15; j_gene: TRBJ2-7; d_gene: TRBD2; CDR3aa: CATSREGGSSYEQYF; CDR3nt: TGTGCCACCAGCAGAGAGGGCGGGAGCTCCTACGAGCAGTACTTC
abundance: -; v_gene: TRBV9; j_gene: TRBJ1-1; d_gene: -; CDR3aa: CASSVGSVALNTEAFF; CDR3nt: TGTGCCAGCAGCGTAGGGTCAGTTGCTTTGAACACTGAAGCTTTCTTT
abundance: -; v_gene: TRBV7-8; j_gene: TRBJ1-5; d_gene: TRBD1; CDR3aa: CASTPGQGLQPQHF; CDR3nt: TGTGCCAGCACCCCGGGACAGGGGCTTCAGCCCCAGCATTTT
abundance: -; v_gene: TRBV6-1; j_gene: TRBJ1-5; d_gene: -; CDR3aa: CASSEGGGIFNQPQHF; CDR3nt: TGTGCCAGCAGTGAAGGGGGGGGGATCTTCAATCAGCCCCAGCATTTT
abundance: -; v_gene: TRBV5-1; j_gene: TRBJ2-3; d_gene: TRBD2; CDR3aa: CASRLGGGGMDTQYF; CDR3nt: TGCGCCAGCAGGCTGGGCGGGGGGGGAATGGATACGCAGTATTTT
abundance: -; v_gene: TRBV6-1; j_gene: TRBJ2-3; d_gene: TRBD2; CDR3aa: CASVAGGVDTQYF; CDR3nt: TGTGCCAGCGTCGCGGGGGGGGTAGATACGCAGTATTTT
abundance: -; v_gene: TRBV7-9; j_gene: TRBJ1-2; d_gene: TRBD1; CDR3aa: CASNGGTGMHGYTF; CDR3nt: TGTGCCAGCAACGGGGGGACAGGGATGCATGGCTACACCTTC
abundance: -; v_gene: TRBV2; j_gene: TRBJ1-1; d_gene: -; CDR3aa: CASSEMGGRNTEAFF; CDR3nt: TGTGCCAGCAGTGAAATGGGGGGGCGGAACACTGAAGCTTTCTTT
abundance: -; v_gene: TRBV5-1; j_gene: TRBJ2-1; d_gene: TRBD1; CDR3aa: CASSYQGDTEQFF; CDR3nt: TGCGCCAGCAGCTATCAGGGGGACACTGAGCAGTTCTTC
abundance: few; v_gene: TRBV7-9; j_gene: TRBJ1-1; d_gene: -; CDR3aa: CASSLVEGGMEAFF; CDR3nt: TGTGCCAGCAGCTTAGTTGAAGGGGGAATGGAAGCTTTCTTT
abundance: -; v_gene: TRBV5-6; j_gene: TRBJ1-2; d_gene: -; CDR3aa: CASGINRVFGYTF; CDR3nt: TGTGCCAGCGGGATAAACAGGGTTTTTGGCTACACCTTC
abundance: -; v_gene: TRBV6-5; j_gene: TRBJ2-7; d_gene: -; CDR3aa: CASMGGGGPYEQYF; CDR3nt: TGTGCCAGCATGGGAGGGGGGGGGCCCTACGAGCAGTACTTC
abundance: -; v_gene: TRBV5-1; j_gene: TRBJ1-6; d_gene: -; CDR3aa: CASSLVAGSNSPLHF; CDR3nt: TGCGCCAGCAGCTTGGTGGCAGGATCAAATTCACCCCTCCACTTT
abundance: once; v_gene: TRBV5-1; j_gene: TRBJ2-2; d_gene: -; CDR3aa: CASSTAGGELFF; CDR3nt: TGCGCCAGCAGCACTGCTGGCGGGGAGCTGTTTTTT
abundance: -; v_gene: TRBV6-6; j_gene: TRBJ1-5; d_gene: -; CDR3aa: CASSSRQSDLNQPQHF; CDR3nt: TGTGCCAGCAGCTCCAGACAGTCCGACCTCAATCAGCCCCAGCATTTT
abundance: -; v_gene: TRBV19; j_gene: TRBJ2-3; d_gene: TRBD2; CDR3aa: CASSMGAGGLTDTQYF; CDR3nt: TGTGCCAGTAGTATGGGGGCGGGGGGCCTCACAGATACGCAGTATTTT
abundance: few; v_gene: TRBV5-6; j_gene: TRBJ1-3; d_gene: -; CDR3aa: CASSLPTVNTIYF; CDR3nt: TGTGCCAGCAGCTTGCCCACAGTAAACACCATATATTTT
abundance: -; v_gene: TRBV19; j_gene: TRBJ2-1; d_gene: TRBD2; CDR3aa: CASSIDSGLAGVLEQFF; CDR3nt: TGTGCCAGTAGTATAGATTCGGGTCTAGCGGGAGTGCTTGAGCAGTTCTTC
abundance: -; v_gene: TRBV18; j_gene: TRBJ2-6; d_gene: -; CDR3aa: CASSSIISGANVLTF; CDR3nt: TGTGCCAGCTCATCCATCATCTCTGGGGCCAACGTCCTGACTTTC
abundance: few; v_gene: TRBV9; j_gene: TRBJ1-4; d_gene: TRBD1; CDR3aa: CASSATGTGDEKLFF; CDR3nt: TGTGCCAGCAGCGCGACCGGGACAGGGGACGAAAAACTGTTTTTT
abundance: -; v_gene: TRBV7-6; j_gene: TRBJ1-5; d_gene: -; CDR3aa: CASSPRINQPQHF; CDR3nt: TGTGCCAGCAGCCCCCGTATCAATCAGCCCCAGCATTTT
abundance: once; v_gene: TRBV19; j_gene: TRBJ2-5; d_gene: -; CDR3aa: CATSYSGLEETQYF; CDR3nt: TGTGCCACCTCGTACTCTGGTTTAGAAGAGACCCAGTACTTC
abundance: few; v_gene: TRBV5-8; j_gene: TRBJ1-1; d_gene: TRBD1; CDR3aa: CASSWGQGAGTEAFF; CDR3nt: TGTGCCAGCAGCTGGGGACAGGGGGCCGGGACTGAAGCTTTCTTT